This T cell receptor beta chain emerged from a study of shared clonotypes between healthy human individuals. Study-wide background: Donor composition was a couple of women and a few men, aged 18 to 49. Each donor contributed plates that comprised three CD4 naive, three CD4 memory, two CD8 naive and one CD8 memory. Notes on the study in general: Expectations were that clonotype sharing among donors would be affected by sequencing depth.

Here immunoSEQ multiplex PCR was the method, and the copy in TCRdb shows in-frame clones only, minus some. The table records about 660,000 clones, less than 85% of them present only once. In the CD4+ fraction, cells were divided into CD45RA+ naive and CD45RA-negative memory subsets. On this clone: The antigen is unknown.

This CDR3 contains 19 residues. CDR1 SGHVS and CDR2 FNYEAQ come from the germline V gene. Trimming removed 1 base from V and 2 bases from J; junction bases left unmatched: 13. The sample taken for sequencing was memory CD4+ T cells sorted from blood. Subset denoted: CD45RA-negative fraction. This sequence joins TRBV7-6 and TRBJ2-2; 7 bases match TRBD1. The receptor comes from a woman aged 25 to 39 in good health. The DNA of the CDR3 is TGTGCCAGCAGCTTAGATCGTTGGGACAGAAGAGATAACACCGGGGAGCTGTTTTTT. Encoded protein: CASSLDRWDRRDNTGELFF.